This T cell receptor (beta chain) was sequenced during a study of T cells in tumors after PD-1 blockade. Trimming at V came to 8 bases and at J to 5 bases, leaving 11 bases not matched to a gene. The CDR3 contains 14 residues. Germline V gene lookup returns CDR1 SNHLY and CDR2 FYNNEI. Sequencing used immunoSEQ multiplex PCR; TCRdb keeps in-frame clones, though not all of them. The data hold almost 35,000 clones, with 73% observed a single time. The sample was PBMCs, taken after anti-PD-1 treatment. The gene calls are TRBV2 and TRBJ2-5, with TRBD1 matching 7 bases. The TCR was taken from a human donor with basal cell carcinoma. The CDR3: CASGLTGIRETQYF. In nucleotides, the CDR3 is TGTGCCAGCGGCTTGACAGGGATTAGGGAGACCCAGTACTTC.